This TCR beta chain was recovered during a study of T cells in Graves' hyperthyroidism and ophthalmopathy. The CDR3 is 14 amino acids. Germline V CDR1 and CDR2: SGHRS, YFSETQ. V was pared by 1 base and J by 13 bases, with 13 bases of the junction left unmatched. RNA transcripts gave rise to amplified TCR beta CDR3 regions. During a first-round RT-PCR of the TCR CDR3, the HTBI primer set was used. Via MiXCR, TCRdb re-called the multiplex PCR reads, giving one row per CDR3 protein. The table lists some 440,000 distinct CDR3 sequences, around 14% of them singletons. Stability of Graves' hyperthyroidism was defined as absent ophthalmopathy progression within 18 months. Uncontrolled infections, other autoimmune diseases, pregnancy or lactation led to exclusion of patients. The PBMCs were sourced from fresh peripheral blood (around 9.3 ml). Study-level points and caveats: The model made its ophthalmopathy prediction, and onset followed a median about 5.9 months later.

This clonotype was observed many times. Its specificity is unknown. The sample was blood. The chain carries TRBV5-1 and TRBJ2-5; TRBD1 matches at 7 bases. This TCR was recovered from a woman between 18 and 30 years old with Graves' hyperthyroidism. CDR3 residues: CASSLRDRLGVVYF. CDR3 DNA sequence: TGCGCCAGCAGCTTGAGGGACAGACTCGGTGTCGTGTACTTC.